One sample yielded the 20 T cell receptor beta chains listed below, sequenced in a study of blood T cells in healthy people across ages. Primers used in a second PCR of roughly 6 to 11 cycles were a sample-barcoded 5' primer and a J-beta primer mix. MiXCR, run by TCRdb on the 5' RACE reads, gives a single entry per CDR3 protein. The sample holds 700,000 to 850,000 distinct CDR3 sequences, roughly 50% seen once. Sequencing input: blood. Receptor source: an elderly man in good health.

The V gene is TRBV20-1, the J gene TRBJ2-1; 7 nucleotides match TRBD2. The closer fit of TRBJ2-7 to the DNA end suggests the J call may be wrong. This CDR3 contains 15 residues. CDR1 and CDR2 from the germline V gene are DFQATT and SNEGSKA (reference sequence). The CDR3 region is CSAGSPSGVYNEQYF. The CDR3 DNA is TGCAGTGCTGGATCCCCTAGCGGAGTCTACAATGAGCAGTACTTC.

The V call is TRBV2, the J call TRBJ2-5; a possible D gene is TRBD2 (5 bases). This CDR3 spans 14 amino acids. Looked up from germline, CDR1 is SNHLY and CDR2 is FYNNEI. With 11 bases removed from V and 3 bases from J, the gap between germline ends came to 19 bases. CDR3 DNA sequence: TGTGCCCCCTCGACAAAGGGAGTGAAAGAGACCCAGTACTTC. This sequence encodes CAPSTKGVKETQYF.

This clonotype was detected only a few times. The gene calls are TRBV11-2 and TRBJ2-5, with D uncertain. Germline V lookup: CDR1 SGHAT, CDR2 FQNNGV. CDR3 length equals 12 residues. Trimming removed 5 bases at V and 5 bases at J, with 9 bases between. The CDR3 DNA sequence: TGTGCCAGCAGCCAAGCCCCCGAGACCCAGTACTTC. Translation: CASSQAPETQYF.

This clonotype was picked up a small number of times. The chain carries TRBV20-1 and TRBJ2-6; no clear D gene. V lost 0 bases, J lost 6 bases, and 6 bases lay in between. Germline values: CDR1 DFQATT, CDR2 SNEGSKA (reference sequence). The CDR3 runs 13 residues. In DNA form, the CDR3 reads TGCAGTGCTAGAGATATGACGGCCAACGTCCTGACTTTC. It specifies CSARDMTANVLTF.

This rearrangement joins TRBV12-3 or TRBV12-4 to TRBJ2-7, with D possibly TRBD1 on 5 matching bases. This CDR3 has 13 amino acids. V dropped 5 bases and J dropped 1 base, with 9 bases sitting between them. Here the CDR3 DNA reads TGTGCCAGCAGTGGGGCCCGGTCCTACGAGCAGTACTTC. Its protein is CASSGARSYEQYF.

This sequence joins TRBV20-1 and TRBJ2-7; 11 nucleotides align to TRBD1. The CDR3 runs 15 residues. Germline-derived CDR1 and CDR2 are DFQATT and SNEGSKA (reference sequence). The trim removed 0 bases at V and 4 bases at J, leaving 5 bases unmatched. CDR3 loop: CSARDPGQGVYEQYF. The CDR3 nucleotides are TGCAGTGCTAGAGATCCGGGACAGGGGGTATACGAGCAGTACTTC.

The chain employs TRBV7-2 and TRBJ2-4; 10 bases map to TRBD2. Judging by the DNA end, TRBJ2-5 fits better; the J call may be wrong. This CDR3 is built from 14 residues. CDR1 and CDR2 from the germline V gene are SGHTA and FQGNSA. The CDR3 nucleotides read TGTGCCAGTGGGGCTAGCGGGAGACGAGAGACCCAGTACTTC. Its protein is CASGASGRRETQYF.

The rearrangement links TRBV11-1 to TRBJ2-5, with D maybe TRBD1 (5 bases). The DNA end is more similar to TRBJ2-7, so the J call may be wrong. The germline V gene has CDR1 SGHAT and CDR2 FQDESV (reference sequence). This CDR3 has 15 amino acids. The CDR3 protein is CASSSASRAGNEQYF. In DNA, the CDR3 is TGTGCCAGCAGTTCTGCGTCCAGGGCAGGCAACGAGCAGTACTTC.

This clonotype was counted only a few times. This chain connects TRBV12-3 or TRBV12-4 to TRBJ2-3, with no clear D. V lost 7 bases, J lost 0 bases, and 14 bases lay in between. The CDR3 has 15 residues. CDR3 sequence reads: CASTPFVSSTDTQYF. In DNA form, the CDR3 reads TGTGCCAGCACCCCTTTTGTTTCTAGCACAGATACGCAGTATTTT.

In this sample, this clonotype turned up once. V gene TRBV30 combines with J gene TRBJ1-2; TRBD1 matches at 11 bases. V dropped 5 bases and J dropped 6; count of bases not matched to a gene: 5. CDR3 size: 13 residues. The germline V gene has CDR1 GTSNPN and CDR2 SVGIG (reference sequence). The chain's CDR3 is CAWDRTGGDGYTF. The CDR3 nucleotides read TGTGCCTGGGACCGGACAGGGGGCGATGGCTACACCTTC.

This clonotype was seen a handful of times. The V and J genes are TRBV5-1 and TRBJ2-7; 9 bases align to TRBD1. The V gene's germline CDR1 is SGHRS and CDR2 YFSETQ. The length of the CDR3 is 15 residues. The V gene end was trimmed by 0 bases and the J gene end by 3 bases; junction bases not matched to a gene: 4. This CDR3 reads CASSLVGTGIYEQYF. CDR3 DNA: TGCGCCAGCAGCTTGGTAGGGACAGGGATCTACGAGCAGTACTTC.

The V call is TRBV5-1, the J call TRBJ1-2; D gene uncertain. The ends were cut back, 4 bases at V and 6 bases at J, with 10 bases in the middle. Per the germline V gene, CDR1 is SGHRS and CDR2 is YFSETQ. CDR3 length: 12 amino acids. The CDR3 DNA reads as TGCGCCAGCAGCCACGGATCTGATGGCTACACCTTC. Its translation is CASSHGSDGYTF.

The chain joins TRBV7-2 to TRBJ2-3; D tentatively reads TRBD1 or TRBD2 (5 bases each). CDR3 size: 15 residues. The ends were cut back, 5 bases at V and 5 bases at J, with 17 bases in the middle. Germline V CDR1 and CDR2: SGHTA, FQGNSA. CDR3 sequence: CASSTSGTKLDTQYF. CDR3 nucleotide sequence: TGTGCCAGCAGCACCTCCGGGACCAAGTTAGATACGCAGTATTTT.

This clonotype was seen a few times. The rearrangement uses TRBV7-9 and TRBJ2-1; D may be TRBD2 (6 bases). V was trimmed by 5 bases and J by 7 bases, leaving 18 bases between them. Germline CDR1 SEHNR, CDR2 FQNEAQ (reference sequence). The CDR3 is 15 amino acids. CDR3 sequence reads: CASSPSLGRGNEQFF. CDR3 nucleotides: TGTGCCAGCAGCCCCAGCCTCGGGAGAGGGAATGAGCAGTTCTTC.

V and J are TRBV4-1 and TRBJ2-7; weak D call: TRBD2 (6 bases). Germline V gives CDR1 MGHRA, CDR2 YSYEKL. This CDR3 comprises 13 residues. Trimming removed 4 bases at V and 6 bases at J, with 13 bases between. The CDR3 sequence is CASSRGPGAEQYF. The CDR3 region has the DNA TGCGCCAGCAGCCGGGGTCCGGGAGCCGAGCAGTACTTC.

This clonotype was detected a few times. The gene calls are TRBV29-1 and TRBJ2-1; 9 bases are a match to TRBD2. Unmatched junction bases numbered 8, after V lost 3 bases and J lost 8 bases. The V gene's germline CDR1 is SQVTM and CDR2 ANQGSEA. The CDR3 extends over 14 amino acids. CDR3 nucleotide sequence: TGCAGCGTTGATCCTAGCGGGATGCGGGATGAGCAGTTCTTC. Translation: CSVDPSGMRDEQFF.

This chain connects TRBV5-1 to TRBJ2-1, with TRBD2 identical over 13 bases. Per the germline V gene, CDR1 is SGHRS and CDR2 is YFSETQ. This CDR3 spans 17 amino acids. J lost 5 bases, V lost 4 bases, and 9 bases had no gene match. The CDR3 sequence is CASSPRGTSGIDNEQFF. The CDR3 nucleotides are TGCGCCAGCAGCCCAAGAGGGACTAGCGGGATTGACAATGAGCAGTTCTTC.

This sequence joins TRBV10-3 and TRBJ2-1; D call uncertain. The CDR3 has 13 amino acids. Germline CDR1 reads ENHRY; CDR2 reads SYGVKD. Trimming left V 3 bases short and J 10 bases short, with 13 bases between. CDR3 sequence: CAISETPPGEQFF. The CDR3 region has the DNA TGTGCCATCAGTGAAACCCCGCCTGGGGAGCAGTTCTTC.

This chain links TRBV6-5 with TRBJ2-1; D unclear. V was shortened by 2 bases and J by 0 bases, with 5 bases between the two germline ends. Germline loops: CDR1 MNHEY, CDR2 SVGAGI. CDR3 size: 14 residues. CDR3 amino acids: CASSYRDSYNEQFF. The CDR3 region has the DNA TGTGCCAGCAGTTACAGGGACTCCTACAATGAGCAGTTCTTC.

The gene calls are TRBV6-1 and TRBJ2-6; D remains unclear. The CDR3 is 15 residues long. V was pared by 2 bases and J by 0 bases, with 5 bases between. Germline V gene lookup returns CDR1 MNHNS and CDR2 SASEGT. CDR3 sequence: CASSELSSGANVLTF. The CDR3 DNA sequence: TGTGCCAGCAGTGAACTCTCCTCTGGGGCCAACGTCCTGACTTTC.